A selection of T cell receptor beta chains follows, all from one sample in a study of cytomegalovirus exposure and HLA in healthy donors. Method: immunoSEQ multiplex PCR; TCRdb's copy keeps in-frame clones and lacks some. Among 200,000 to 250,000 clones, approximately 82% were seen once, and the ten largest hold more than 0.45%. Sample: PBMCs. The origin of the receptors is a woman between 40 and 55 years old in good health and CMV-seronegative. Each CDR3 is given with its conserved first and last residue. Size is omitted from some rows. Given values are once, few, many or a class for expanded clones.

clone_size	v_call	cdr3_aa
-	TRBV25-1	CASNPRGVGLKTQYF
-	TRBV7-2	CASNQPGGNSEAFF
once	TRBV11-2	CASSPPQGPANTEAFF
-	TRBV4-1	CASSQAQILNTEAFF
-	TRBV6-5	CASSVGADFYEQYF
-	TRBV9	CASSVGASGNNEQFF
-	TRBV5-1	CASSVSRDRGEAFF
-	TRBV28	CASRRGQGSEAFF
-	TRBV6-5	CASSYSRDISYEQYF
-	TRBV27	CASSLRGSGEAFF
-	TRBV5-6	CATTTGGAYYGYTF
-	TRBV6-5	CASSSRQGLNTEAFF
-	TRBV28	CASSLFGLGTVDTQYF
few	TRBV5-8	CASSLYGTTAEAFF
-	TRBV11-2	CASSSQETQYF
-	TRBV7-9	CASSLSPGGGLPHNEQFF
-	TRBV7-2	CASSLLAGELFF
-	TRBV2	CASRLADQETQYF
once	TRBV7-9	CASSHSLPGEETQYF
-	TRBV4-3	CASSQVWVGDTGELFF
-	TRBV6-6	CASSYSNSEETQYF
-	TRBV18	CASSPPWGQGASKNYGYTF
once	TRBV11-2	CASSLDGTGIYEQYF
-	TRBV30	CACTPRAGGQETQYF
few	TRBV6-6	CAGGIGASNQPQHF
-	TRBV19	CASSVSTGGIDEQYF
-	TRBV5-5	CASSLLAGYGEKLFF
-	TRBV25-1	CASGEEYSNQPQHF
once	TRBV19	CASSINRGVQPQHF
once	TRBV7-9	CASSSAGRGVIDTQYF
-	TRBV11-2	CASSVDRVSTGELFF
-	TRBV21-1	CASSPSGTTYGYTF
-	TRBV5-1	CASSQLGAGRETQYF
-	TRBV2	CASARQGLGTEAFF
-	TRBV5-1	CASSLGFSGGAEETQYF
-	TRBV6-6	CASSSRVRAGTF
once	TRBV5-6	CASSLGQGAYEQYF
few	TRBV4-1	CASSQDGAGDRDTIYF
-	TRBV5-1	CASSLEGGGEQYF
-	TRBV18	CASSPGTGSTGELFF
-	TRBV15	CATSRERRGLGEAFF
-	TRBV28	CASNSMWQGADGYTF
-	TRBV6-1	CASNRGTLNTGELFF
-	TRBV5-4	CASSLGRPGQEDTNYGYTF
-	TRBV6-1	CASFSHGGARNEQFF
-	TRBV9	CASSVVAGAYEQYF
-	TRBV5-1	CASSLLGLAGGEGNEQFF
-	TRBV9	CAGSVGQGNTEAFF
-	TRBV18	CASSPQQGGRYEQYF
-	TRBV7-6	CASSLAPGESYEQYF
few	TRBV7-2	CASSPGLWAGVLTF
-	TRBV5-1	CASSPASTGLYTDTQYF
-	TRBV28	CASSPGPSQHF
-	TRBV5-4	CASSLTGTNEKLFF
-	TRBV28	CASSETENTEAFF